This T cell receptor beta chain derives from a study of T-cell memory formation after mild COVID-19. Study as a whole: Largely donor-specific TCR clusters were found. Study observations and caveats: Clones that got smaller from day 15 to 85 had even CD4/CD8, while clones growing later tipped toward CD4+.

The 5'RACE method, run with constant-segment primers, produced TCR alpha and TCR beta cDNA libraries (carrying sample barcodes and UMIs). MiXCR was run by TCRdb on the 5' RACE reads, yielding one entry per CDR3 protein. The repertoire has about 110,000 distinct CDR3 sequences, around 12% of them found once; the top ten carry about 27%. CDR1 and CDR2 from the germline V gene are SQVTM and ANQGSEA. V shed 2 bases and J shed 1 base, with 9 bases lying between them. This CDR3 spans 13 amino acids. This clonotype has only a few counts. Its antigen remains unidentified. The V and J genes are TRBV29-1 and TRBJ2-7; the D is unclear. The TCR comes from an adult woman who had mild COVID-19 (a few samples of this study predate the infection). Cell type and time point are not known. The sample consisted of PBMCs or a T cell subset sorted from them (not recorded which). The CDR3 loop reads CSVESTGSYEQYF. The DNA of the CDR3 is TGCAGCGTTGAATCAACGGGTTCCTACGAGCAGTACTTC.